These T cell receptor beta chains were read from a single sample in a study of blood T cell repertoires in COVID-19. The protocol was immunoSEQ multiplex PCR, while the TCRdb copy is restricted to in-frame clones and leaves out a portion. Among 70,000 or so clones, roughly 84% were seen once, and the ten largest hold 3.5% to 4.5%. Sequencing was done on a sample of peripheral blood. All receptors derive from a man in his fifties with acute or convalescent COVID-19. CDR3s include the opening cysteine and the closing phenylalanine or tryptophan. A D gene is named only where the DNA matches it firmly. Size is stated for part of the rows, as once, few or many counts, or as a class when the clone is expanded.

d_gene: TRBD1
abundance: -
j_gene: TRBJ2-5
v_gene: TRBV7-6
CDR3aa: CASSRDRGETETQYF
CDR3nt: TGTGCCAGCAGCCGGGACAGGGGCGAAACGGAGACCCAGTACTTC

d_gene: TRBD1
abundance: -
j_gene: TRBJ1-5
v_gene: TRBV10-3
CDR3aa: CAISEGQGQPQHF
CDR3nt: TGTGCCATCAGCGAGGGACAGGGACAGCCCCAGCATTTT

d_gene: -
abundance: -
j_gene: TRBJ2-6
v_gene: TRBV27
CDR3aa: CASSFWRNSGANVLTF
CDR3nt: TGTGCCAGCAGTTTCTGGAGAAACTCTGGGGCCAACGTCCTGACTTTC

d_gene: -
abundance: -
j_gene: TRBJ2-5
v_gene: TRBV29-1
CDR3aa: CSVERTFGPGAQETQYF
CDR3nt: TGCAGCGTTGAAAGGACTTTCGGCCCGGGTGCTCAAGAGACCCAGTACTTC

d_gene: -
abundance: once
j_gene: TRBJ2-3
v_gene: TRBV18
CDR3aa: CASSPGTAVTTDTQYF
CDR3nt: TGTGCCAGCTCCCCAGGGACTGCCGTGACCACAGATACGCAGTATTTT

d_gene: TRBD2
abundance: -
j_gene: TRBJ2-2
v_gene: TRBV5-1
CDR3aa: CASSYDGGNGELFF
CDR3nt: TGCGCCAGCAGCTACGACGGGGGGAACGGGGAGCTGTTTTTT

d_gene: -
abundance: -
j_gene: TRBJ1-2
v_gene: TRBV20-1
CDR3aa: CSAKAQSTYTF
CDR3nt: TGCAGTGCTAAAGCTCAAAGTACCTACACCTTC

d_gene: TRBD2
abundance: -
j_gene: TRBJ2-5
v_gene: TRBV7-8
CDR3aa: CASSLAGLARETQYF
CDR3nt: TGTGCCAGCAGCTTAGCGGGACTAGCCCGGGAGACCCAGTACTTC

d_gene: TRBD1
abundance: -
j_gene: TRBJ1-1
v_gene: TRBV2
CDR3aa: CASIVDRDGTEAFF
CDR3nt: TGTGCCAGCATCGTCGACAGGGACGGCACTGAAGCTTTCTTT

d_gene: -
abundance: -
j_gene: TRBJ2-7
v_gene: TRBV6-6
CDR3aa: CASRRDSSYEQYF
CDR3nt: TGTGCCAGCCGGAGGGACAGCTCCTACGAGCAGTACTTC

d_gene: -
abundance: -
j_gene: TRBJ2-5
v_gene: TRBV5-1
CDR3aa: CATTVGPQETQYF
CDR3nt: TGCGCCACTACGGTTGGGCCCCAAGAGACCCAGTACTTC

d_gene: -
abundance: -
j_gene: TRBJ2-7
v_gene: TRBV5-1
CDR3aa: CASSLGRSDLDSYEQYF
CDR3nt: TGCGCCAGCAGCTTGGGTCGGAGCGACCTCGACTCCTACGAGCAGTACTTC

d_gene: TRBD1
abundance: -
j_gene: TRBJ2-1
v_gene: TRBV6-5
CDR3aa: CASSWTGEPYNEQFF
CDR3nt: TGTGCCAGCAGTTGGACAGGGGAGCCCTACAATGAGCAGTTCTTC

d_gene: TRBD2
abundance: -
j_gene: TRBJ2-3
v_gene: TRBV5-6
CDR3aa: CASSLSGLAGRTDTQYF
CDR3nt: TGTGCCAGCAGCCTATCGGGACTAGCGGGCCGCACAGATACGCAGTATTTT